This T cell receptor (beta chain) derives from a study of blood T cell repertoires in COVID-19. Across the study: Samples of COVID-19 (acute and convalescent) were obtained from the United States, Italy and Spain. T cells, B-cell-depleted T cells, or PBMCs supplied cDNA or gDNA.

This CDR3 spans 17 amino acids. J gave up 3 bases and V 1 base, and 6 bases lay outside the gene matches. Germline V gives CDR1 SGHAT, CDR2 FQNNGV. How the authors handled the data: Amplified reference gene primers provided the basis for estimating nucleated cell counts. Libraries were prepared by immunoSEQ multiplex PCR; TCRdb keeps only in-frame clonotypes and omits some of them. That table supplies the V and J calls and clone size; D and trimming were determined from the DNA. The sample holds 100,000 to 150,000 clones, roughly four fifths seen once. This receptor was identified in a man aged 55 to 70 with acute or convalescent COVID-19. V gene TRBV11-2 combines with J gene TRBJ2-1, with 10 bases fitting TRBD2. The sample taken for sequencing was peripheral blood. The DNA for the CDR3 is TGTGCCAGCAGCTTAGGCGGGAGGACTAGCGGCTACAATGAGCAGTTCTTC. This encodes CASSLGGRTSGYNEQFF.